This TCR beta chain was observed in a study of CD8 T cells in ankylosing spondylitis. Study observations and caveats: Significant enrichment of disease-linked clones was reportedly seen in matched ankylosing spondylitis synovial fluid. There was a TCR beta motif, made of several highly homologous variants, that appeared characteristic of ankylosing spondylitis blood.

The CDR3 spans 14 residues. The V end was cut by 7 bases, the J end by 0 bases, with 11 bases between. Germline CDR1 reads SGDLS; CDR2 reads YYNGEE. Comments on this clonotype: Antigen specificity is unknown.

TCRdb re-called the 5' RACE reads through MiXCR, storing one row per CDR3 protein. The sample holds about 540,000 distinct CDR3 sequences, roughly 13% seen once. Specimen: blood, either unsorted or a sorted T cell fraction (not recorded which). The chain combines TRBV9 with TRBJ2-1; TRBD2 is a possible D gene (7 bases). The receptor comes from a male donor with ankylosing spondylitis. CDR3: CASGGGASYNEQFF. In DNA, the CDR3 is TGTGCCAGCGGGGGGGGGGCCTCCTACAATGAGCAGTTCTTC.